This T cell receptor (beta chain) was sequenced in a study of shared clonotypes between healthy human individuals. For the study at large: Three plates were used per donor for CD4 naive, three for CD4 memory, two for CD8 naive and one for CD8 memory. Study-wide points: Few donors restricted represented genetic and exposure-history diversity.

For each subset, genomic DNA was distributed in equal portions over several immunoSEQ plates. Profiled with immunoSEQ multiplex PCR; TCRdb holds only in-frame clones, not every one. The data contain hundreds of thousands of clones, approximately 79% of them singletons. CDR3 size: 16 residues. Germline CDR1 is ENHRY and CDR2 is SYGVKD. Trimming removed 2 bases from V and 4 bases from J; junction bases left unmatched: 7. Comment on this clone: Its antigen remains unknown.

The sequence was obtained from a woman in her twenties or thirties in good health. Sequencing was carried out using memory CD4+ T cells sorted from blood. Subset of the sample: CD45RA-negative fraction. The chain links TRBV10-3 to TRBJ2-2; 7 nucleotides agree with TRBD2. The CDR3 loop is CAISETQREGTGELFF. DNA for the CDR3: TGTGCCATCAGTGAGACCCAGCGGGAAGGCACCGGGGAGCTGTTTTTT.